These 9 T cell receptor beta chains were sequenced from one sample in a study of T cells after yellow fever vaccination. TCRdb reprocessed the 5' RACE reads with MiXCR, giving one entry per CDR3 protein. Of some 320,000 distinct CDR3 sequences in the sample, roughly 8.7% were seen once. The material was PBMCs, obtained on the day of the first yellow fever vaccination. The source of these receptors is a man aged 18 to 35 who received the YFV17D yellow fever vaccine.

This chain joins TRBV6-2 or TRBV6-3 and TRBJ2-7; D remains unclear. CDR3 length equals 12 residues. CDR1 and CDR2 from the germline V gene are MNHEY and SVGEGT. Trimming removed 4 bases from V and 7 bases from J, with 11 bases in between. The CDR3 is CASSFGREEQYV. CDR3 coding DNA: TGTGCCAGCAGTTTTGGACGAGAGGAGCAGTACGTC.

The chain is built from TRBV19 and TRBJ2-1, with 8 nucleotides matching TRBD1. Germline loops: CDR1 LNHDA, CDR2 SQIVND (reference sequence). The junction had 6 bases not matched to a gene; V was cut back by 1 base and J by 4 bases. The CDR3 totals 16 residues. The CDR3 region has the DNA TGTGCCAGTAGTATAGGACGACAGGGGATATACAATGAGCAGTTCTTC. It translates to CASSIGRQGIYNEQFF.

This clonotype has a count of ten or more. The genes are TRBV18 and TRBJ1-5; TRBD1 matches 7 bases. Trimming cost V 3 bases and J 1 base; bases outside gene matches: 3. The CDR3 covers 15 residues. CDR1 and CDR2 (germline): KGHSH, LQKENI. CDR3 DNA: TGTGCCAGCTCACCGGACAGGATAAGCAATCAGCCCCAGCATTTT. Its protein is CASSPDRISNQPQHF. The whole variable domain, remainder taken from reference TRBV18 and TRBJ1-5, is NAGVMQNPRHLVRRRGQEARLRCSPMKGHSHVYWYRQLPEEGLKFMVYLQKENIIDESGMPKERFSAEFPKEGPSILRIQQVVRGDSAAYFCASSPDRISNQPQHFGDGTRLSIL.

This clonotype has a handful of counts. The chain joins TRBV14 to TRBJ2-5, with TRBD2 identical over 13 bases. CDR3 length equals 17 residues. After removal of 5 bases from V and 5 bases from J, the junction contained 11 bases not matched to a gene. Germline values: CDR1 SGHDN, CDR2 FVKESK. Here the CDR3 reads CASSVRLAGGTGETQYF. In DNA, the CDR3 is TGTGCCAGCAGCGTCCGACTAGCGGGGGGCACCGGGGAGACCCAGTACTTC. Full variable domain (rest looked up from reference TRBV14 and TRBJ2-5): EAGVTQFPSHSVIEKGQTVTLRCDPISGHDNLYWYRRVMGKEIKFLLHFVKESKQDESGMPNNRFLAERTGGTYSTLKVQPAELEDSGVYFCASSVRLAGGTGETQYFGPGTRLLVL.

At least ten counts were recorded for this clonotype. This chain uses TRBV6-2 or TRBV6-3 with TRBJ2-2; weak D call: TRBD2 (6 bases). With 6 bases removed from V and 4 bases from J, the gap between germline ends came to 15 bases. The CDR3 contains 15 residues. Germline loops: CDR1 MNHEY, CDR2 SVGEGT. CDR3 coding DNA: TGTGCCAGCAGAGAGGGTAGGGAGGCCACCGGGGAGCTGTTTTTT. This sequence encodes CASREGREATGELFF.

This clonotype came up a few times. The genes are TRBV12-5 and TRBJ2-2; 7 nucleotides agree with TRBD1. The germline CDR1 and CDR2 sequences are LGHNT and FRNRAP. This CDR3 contains 14 residues. Germline trimming cut 6 bases from V and 3 bases from J; bases unmatched to any gene: 4. CDR3: CASGADRYTGELFF. CDR3 DNA sequence: TGTGCTAGTGGGGCGGACAGGTACACCGGGGAGCTGTTTTTT. Full variable domain (outside the CDR3, taken from reference TRBV12-5 and TRBJ2-2): DARVTQTPRHKVTEMGQEVTMRCQPILGHNTVFWYRQTMMQGLELLAYFRNRAPLDDSGMPKDRFSAEMPDATLATLKIQPSEPRDSAVYFCASGADRYTGELFFGEGSRLTVL.

This clonotype has only a few counts. V is TRBV20-1 and J is TRBJ2-7; D perhaps matches TRBD1 (5 bases). The CDR3 sequence is 14 residues long. The V end was cut by 4 bases, the J end by 2 bases, with 15 bases between. CDR1 is DFQATT, CDR2 SNEGSKA, per germline (reference sequence). CDR3 sequence (DNA): TGCAGTGCTACCTCTGGGGCCCCCGCCTACGAGCAGTACTTC. Translated: CSATSGAPAYEQYF.

In the case of this clonotype: One base away lies a much larger clone, so this may be a sequencing read error. This chain uses TRBV20-1 with TRBJ2-3; D not resolved. The CDR3 has 11 amino acids. Germline V gene sequence: CDR1 DFQATT, CDR2 SNEGSKA (reference sequence). CDR3 region: CSARDRDKQYF. CDR3 in DNA: TGCAGTGCTAGAGATAGAGATAAGCAGTATTTT.

This clonotype was detected ten times or more. V usage is TRBV5-1 and J usage is TRBJ2-6; TRBD1 or TRBD2 may be the D gene (5 bases each). There are 16 residues in the CDR3. V gave up 6 bases and J gave up 0 bases, with 13 bases separating them. Germline values: CDR1 SGHRS, CDR2 YFSETQ. In nucleotides, the CDR3 is TGCGCCAGCACCTCCCGAGGGACCTCTGGGGCCAACGTCCTGACTTTC. As protein: CASTSRGTSGANVLTF.